This entry is about one T cell receptor (beta chain). In the source study's methods: Using reference gene primer amplification, nucleated cell counts were estimated. Measured with immunoSEQ multiplex PCR; TCRdb has only the in-frame clones, and not every one. The V and J calls and the clone size are those of that table, but D and trimming were determined from the DNA. The table has about 75,000 clones, roughly 91% seen once; the top ten hold roughly a fifth. The source of the sample is a study of blood T cell repertoires in COVID-19. Study context: Acute and convalescent COVID-19 samples came from the United States, Italy and Spain. Nucleic acid was either cDNA or gDNA, and it came from T cells, B-cell-depleted T cells, or PBMCs.

The CDR3 consists of 15 residues. Per the germline V gene, CDR1 is LNHDA and CDR2 is SQIVND (reference sequence). Deletions cut 4 bases from V and 4 bases from J, with 14 bases between. The source material was peripheral blood. The chain has TRBV19 and TRBJ1-5; D uncertain. This TCR derives from a human donor in a cohort sampled during active COVID-19. The CDR3 reads CASSKNSRLNQPQHF. CDR3 sequence (DNA): TGTGCCAGTAGTAAGAACAGCCGTCTTAATCAGCCCCAGCATTTT. The full variable domain, in which reference TRBV19 and TRBJ1-5 provide the parts outside the CDR3, is DGGITQSPKYLFRKEGQNVTLSCEQNLNHDAMYWYRQDPGQGLRLIYYSQIVNDFQKGDIAEGYSVSREKKESFPLTVTSAQKNPTAFYLCASSKNSRLNQPQHFGDGTRLSIL.